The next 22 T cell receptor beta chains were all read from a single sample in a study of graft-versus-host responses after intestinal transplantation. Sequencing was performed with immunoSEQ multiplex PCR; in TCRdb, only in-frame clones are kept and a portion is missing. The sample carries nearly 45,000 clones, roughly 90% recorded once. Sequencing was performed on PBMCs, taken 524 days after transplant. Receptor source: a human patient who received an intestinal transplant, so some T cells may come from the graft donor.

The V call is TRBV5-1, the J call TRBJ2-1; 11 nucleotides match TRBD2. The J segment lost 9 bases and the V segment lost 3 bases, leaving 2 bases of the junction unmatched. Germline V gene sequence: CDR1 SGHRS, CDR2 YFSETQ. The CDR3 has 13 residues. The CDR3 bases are TGCGCCAGCAGCTCAGGGACTAGCGGTGAGCAGTTCTTC. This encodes CASSSGTSGEQFF.

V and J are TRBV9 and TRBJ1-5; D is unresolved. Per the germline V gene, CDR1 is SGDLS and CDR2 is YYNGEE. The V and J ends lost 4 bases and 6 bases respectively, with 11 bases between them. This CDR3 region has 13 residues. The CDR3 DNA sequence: TGTGCCAGCAGCCCCGCGGTAGGTCAGCCCCAGCATTTT. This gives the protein CASSPAVGQPQHF.

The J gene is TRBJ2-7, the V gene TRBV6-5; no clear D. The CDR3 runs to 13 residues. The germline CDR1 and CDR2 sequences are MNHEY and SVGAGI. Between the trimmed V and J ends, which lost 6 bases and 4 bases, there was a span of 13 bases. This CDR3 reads CASRLEQSYEQYF. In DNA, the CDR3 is TGTGCCAGCAGATTGGAGCAGTCGTACGAGCAGTACTTC.

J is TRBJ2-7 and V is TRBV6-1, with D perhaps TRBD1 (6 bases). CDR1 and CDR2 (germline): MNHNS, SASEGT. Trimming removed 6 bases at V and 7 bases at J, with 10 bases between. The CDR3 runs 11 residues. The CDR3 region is CASRLQGEQYF. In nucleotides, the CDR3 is TGTGCCAGCAGGTTACAGGGTGAGCAGTACTTC.

CDR3 sequence: CATSRDRDSDVPGELFF. DNA for the CDR3: TGTGCCACCAGCAGGGACCGGGACAGCGATGTTCCCGGGGAGCTGTTTTTT. The V and J genes are TRBV15 and TRBJ2-2; TRBD1 aligns across 7 bases. The junction had 13 bases not matched to a gene; V was cut back by 3 bases and J by 6 bases. The CDR3 has 17 residues. Looked up from germline, CDR1 is LNHNV and CDR2 is YYDKDF (reference sequence).

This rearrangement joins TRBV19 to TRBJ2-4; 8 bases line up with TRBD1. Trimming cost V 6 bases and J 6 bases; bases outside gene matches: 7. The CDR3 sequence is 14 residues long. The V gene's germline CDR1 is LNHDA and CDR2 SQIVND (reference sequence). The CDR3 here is CASRATGTGNIQYF. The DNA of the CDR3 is TGTGCCAGTAGAGCGACAGGGACAGGAAACATTCAGTACTTC. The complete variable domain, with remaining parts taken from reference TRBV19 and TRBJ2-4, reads DGGITQSPKYLFRKEGQNVTLSCEQNLNHDAMYWYRQDPGQGLRLIYYSQIVNDFQKGDIAEGYSVSREKKESFPLTVTSAQKNPTAFYLCASRATGTGNIQYFGAGTRLSVL.

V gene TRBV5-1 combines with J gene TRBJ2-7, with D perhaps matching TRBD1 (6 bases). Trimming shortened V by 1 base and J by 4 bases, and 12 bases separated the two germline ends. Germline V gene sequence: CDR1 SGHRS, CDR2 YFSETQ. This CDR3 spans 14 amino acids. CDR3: CASSLSDGQYEQYF. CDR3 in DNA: TGCGCCAGCAGCTTGTCCGATGGACAGTACGAGCAGTACTTC.

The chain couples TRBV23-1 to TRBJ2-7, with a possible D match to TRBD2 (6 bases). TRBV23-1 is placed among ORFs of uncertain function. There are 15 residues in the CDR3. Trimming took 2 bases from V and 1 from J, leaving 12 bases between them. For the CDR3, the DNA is TGCGCCAGCAGTCAAATTTGTGGGGGGTCCTACGAGCAGTACTTC. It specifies CASSQICGGSYEQYF.

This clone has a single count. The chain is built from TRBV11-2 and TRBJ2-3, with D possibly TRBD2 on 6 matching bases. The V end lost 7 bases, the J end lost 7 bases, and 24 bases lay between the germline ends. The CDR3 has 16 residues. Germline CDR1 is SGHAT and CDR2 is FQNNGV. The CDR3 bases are TGTGCCAGCATCAATCAGAGGGCGGGAAACGAGAATACGCAGTATTTT. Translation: CASINQRAGNENTQYF. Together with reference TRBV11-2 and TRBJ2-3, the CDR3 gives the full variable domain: EAGVAQSPRYKIIEKRQSVAFWCNPISGHATLYWYQQILGQGPKLLIQFQNNGVVDDSQLPKDRFSAERLKGVDSTLKIQPAKLEDSAVYLCASINQRAGNENTQYFGPGTRLTVL.

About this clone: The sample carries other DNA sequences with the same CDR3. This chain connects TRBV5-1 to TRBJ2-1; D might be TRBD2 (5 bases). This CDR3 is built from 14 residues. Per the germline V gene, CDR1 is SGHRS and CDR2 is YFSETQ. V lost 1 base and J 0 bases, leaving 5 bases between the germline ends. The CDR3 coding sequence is TGCGCCAGCAGCTTGCGGGACTCCTACAATGAGCAGTTCTTC. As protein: CASSLRDSYNEQFF. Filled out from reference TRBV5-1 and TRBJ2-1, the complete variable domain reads KAGVTQTPRYLIKTRGQQVTLSCSPISGHRSVSWYQQTPGQGLQFLFEYFSETQRNKGNFPGRFSGRQFSNSRSEMNVSTLELGDSALYLCASSLRDSYNEQFFGPGTRLTVL.

The CDR3 spells CASSQDFTDTQYF. CDR3 DNA sequence: TGTGCCAGCAGCCAGGACTTCACAGATACGCAGTATTTT. J is TRBJ2-3 and V is TRBV7-3; possible D gene TRBD2, 5 bases. Per germline, CDR1 SGHTA and CDR2 FQGTGA. The CDR3 is 13 residues long. V gave up 5 bases and J gave up 2 bases, with 8 bases separating them. The whole variable domain, remainder taken from reference TRBV7-3 and TRBJ2-3, is GAGVSQTPSNKVTEKGKYVELRCDPISGHTALYWYRQSLGQGPEFLIYFQGTGAADDSGLPNDRFFAVRPEGSVSTLKIQRTERGDSAVYLCASSQDFTDTQYFGPGTRLTVL.

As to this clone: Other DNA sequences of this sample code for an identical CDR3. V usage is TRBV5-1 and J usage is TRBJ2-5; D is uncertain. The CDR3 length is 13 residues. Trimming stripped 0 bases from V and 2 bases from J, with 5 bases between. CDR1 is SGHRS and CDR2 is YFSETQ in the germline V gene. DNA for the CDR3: TGCGCCAGCAGCTTGGGTCGTCAAGAGACCCAGTACTTC. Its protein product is CASSLGRQETQYF.

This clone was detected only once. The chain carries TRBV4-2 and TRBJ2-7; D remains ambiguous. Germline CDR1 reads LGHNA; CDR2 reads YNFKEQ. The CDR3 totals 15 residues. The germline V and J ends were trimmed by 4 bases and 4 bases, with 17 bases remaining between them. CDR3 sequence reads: CASSPGWGSTYEQYF. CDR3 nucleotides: TGTGCCAGCAGCCCCGGGTGGGGTTCCACGTACGAGCAGTACTTC.

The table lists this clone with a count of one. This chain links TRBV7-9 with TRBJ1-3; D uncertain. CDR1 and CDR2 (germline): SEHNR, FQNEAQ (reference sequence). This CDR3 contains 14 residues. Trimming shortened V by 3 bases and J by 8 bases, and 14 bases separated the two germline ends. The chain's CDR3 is CASSFPEAEDTIYF. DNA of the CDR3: TGTGCCAGCAGCTTTCCCGAGGCGGAAGACACCATATATTTT.

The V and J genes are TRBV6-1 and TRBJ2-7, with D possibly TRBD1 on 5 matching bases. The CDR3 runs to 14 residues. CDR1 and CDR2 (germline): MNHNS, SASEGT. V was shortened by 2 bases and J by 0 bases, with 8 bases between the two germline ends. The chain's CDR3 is CASSENRISYEQYF. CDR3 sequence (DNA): TGTGCCAGCAGTGAAAACAGGATCTCCTACGAGCAGTACTTC.

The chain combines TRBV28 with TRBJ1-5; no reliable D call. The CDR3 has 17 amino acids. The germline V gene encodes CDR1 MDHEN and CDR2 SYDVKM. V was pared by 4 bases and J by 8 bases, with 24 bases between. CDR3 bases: TGTGCCAGCAGTTCATTGATTGGGTCTAGCGGACCTAAGCCCCAGCATTTT. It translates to CASSSLIGSSGPKPQHF. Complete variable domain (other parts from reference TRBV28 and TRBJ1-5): DVKVTQSSRYLVKRTGEKVFLECVQDMDHENMFWYRQDPGLGLRLIYFSYDVKMKEKGDIPEGYSVSREKKERFSLILESASTNQTSMYLCASSSLIGSSGPKPQHFGDGTRLSIL.

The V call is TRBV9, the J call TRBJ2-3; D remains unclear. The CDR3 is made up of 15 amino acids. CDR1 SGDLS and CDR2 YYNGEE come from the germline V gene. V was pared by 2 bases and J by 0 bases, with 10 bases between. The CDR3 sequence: CASSVKARSTDTQYF. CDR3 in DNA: TGTGCCAGCAGCGTGAAGGCACGGAGCACAGATACGCAGTATTTT.

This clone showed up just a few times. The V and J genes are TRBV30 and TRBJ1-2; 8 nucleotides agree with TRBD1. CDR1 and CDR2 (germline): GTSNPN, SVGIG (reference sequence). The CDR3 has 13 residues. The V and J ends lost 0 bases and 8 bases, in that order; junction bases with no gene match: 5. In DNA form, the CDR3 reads TGTGCCTGGAGTGTCCAGGGGGCACGAGGCTACACCTTC. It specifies CAWSVQGARGYTF.

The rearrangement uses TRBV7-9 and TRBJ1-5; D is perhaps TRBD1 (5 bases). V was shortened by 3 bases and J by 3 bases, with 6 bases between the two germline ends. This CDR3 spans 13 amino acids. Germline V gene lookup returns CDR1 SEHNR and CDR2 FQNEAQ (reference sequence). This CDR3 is CASSLTDNQPQHF. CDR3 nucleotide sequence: TGTGCCAGCAGCTTGACAGACAATCAGCCCCAGCATTTT.

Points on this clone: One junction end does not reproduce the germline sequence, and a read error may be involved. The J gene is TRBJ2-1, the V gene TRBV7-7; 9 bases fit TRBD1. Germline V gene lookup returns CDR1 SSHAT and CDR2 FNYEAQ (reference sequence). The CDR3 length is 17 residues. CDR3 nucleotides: TGTGCTAGCAGCTTAGGAGGGGGACAGGGAGTCTACAATGAGCAGTTCTTC. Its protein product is CASSLGGGQGVYNEQFF.

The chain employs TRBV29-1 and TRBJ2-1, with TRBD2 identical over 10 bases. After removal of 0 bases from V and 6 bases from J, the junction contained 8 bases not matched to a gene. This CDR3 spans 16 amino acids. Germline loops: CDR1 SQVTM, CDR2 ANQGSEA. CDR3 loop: CSVEDDRTSGPNEQFF. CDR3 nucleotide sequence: TGCAGCGTTGAAGATGATCGGACTAGCGGCCCCAATGAGCAGTTCTTC.

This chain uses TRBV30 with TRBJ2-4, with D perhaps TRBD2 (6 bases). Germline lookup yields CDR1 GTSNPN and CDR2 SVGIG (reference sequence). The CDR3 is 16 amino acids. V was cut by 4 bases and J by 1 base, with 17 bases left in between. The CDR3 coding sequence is TGTGCCTGGATCCAACGGGGGTTTCGGGCCAAAAACATTCAGTACTTC. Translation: CAWIQRGFRAKNIQYF.